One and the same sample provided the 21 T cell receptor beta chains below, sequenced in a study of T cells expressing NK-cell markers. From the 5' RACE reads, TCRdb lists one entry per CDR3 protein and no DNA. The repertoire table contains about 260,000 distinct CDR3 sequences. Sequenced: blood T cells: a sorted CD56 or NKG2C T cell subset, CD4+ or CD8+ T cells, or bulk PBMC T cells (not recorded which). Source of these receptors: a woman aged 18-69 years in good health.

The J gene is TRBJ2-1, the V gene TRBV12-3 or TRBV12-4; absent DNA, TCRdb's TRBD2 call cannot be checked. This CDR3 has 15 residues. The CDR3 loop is CASSSAGPSYNEQFF.

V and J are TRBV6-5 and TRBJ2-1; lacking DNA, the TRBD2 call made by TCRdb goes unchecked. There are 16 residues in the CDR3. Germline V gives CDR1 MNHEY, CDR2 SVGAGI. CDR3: CASSYSPSGGGYEQFF.

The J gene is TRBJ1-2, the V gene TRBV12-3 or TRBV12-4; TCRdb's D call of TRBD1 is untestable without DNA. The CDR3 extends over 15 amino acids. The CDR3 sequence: CASSYFGTGGASYTF.

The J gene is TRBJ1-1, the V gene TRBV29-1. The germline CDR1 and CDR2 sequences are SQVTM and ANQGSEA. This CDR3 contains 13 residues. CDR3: CSVEWGLNTEAFF.

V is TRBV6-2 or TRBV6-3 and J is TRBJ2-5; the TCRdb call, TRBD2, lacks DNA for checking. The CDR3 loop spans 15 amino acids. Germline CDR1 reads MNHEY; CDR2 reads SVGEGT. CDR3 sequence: CASSYSGGLQETQYF.

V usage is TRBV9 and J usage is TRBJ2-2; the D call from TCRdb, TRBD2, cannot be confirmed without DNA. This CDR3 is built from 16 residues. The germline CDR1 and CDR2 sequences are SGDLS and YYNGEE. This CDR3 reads CASRVGAGTNTGELFF.

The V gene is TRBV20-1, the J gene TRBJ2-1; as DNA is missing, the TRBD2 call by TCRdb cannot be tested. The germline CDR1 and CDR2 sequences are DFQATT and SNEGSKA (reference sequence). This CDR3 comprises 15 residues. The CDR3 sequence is CSATKRFSSYNEQFF.

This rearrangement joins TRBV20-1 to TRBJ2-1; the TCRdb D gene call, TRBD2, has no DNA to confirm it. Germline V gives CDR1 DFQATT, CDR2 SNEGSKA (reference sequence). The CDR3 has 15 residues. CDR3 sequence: CSARPRTSGGNEQFF.

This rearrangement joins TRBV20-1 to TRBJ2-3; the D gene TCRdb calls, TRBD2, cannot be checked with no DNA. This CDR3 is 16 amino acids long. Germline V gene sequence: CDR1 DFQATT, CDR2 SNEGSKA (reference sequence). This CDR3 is CSAPSPGLAGGDTQYF.

Here the CDR3 reads CASSRLGATNEKLFF. The rearrangement links TRBV27 to TRBJ1-4. This CDR3 has 15 amino acids. Germline-derived CDR1 and CDR2 are MNHEY and SMNVEV (reference sequence).

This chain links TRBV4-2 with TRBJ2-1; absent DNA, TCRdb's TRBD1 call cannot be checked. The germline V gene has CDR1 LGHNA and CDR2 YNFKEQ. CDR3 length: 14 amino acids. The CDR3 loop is CASSQGTGDNEQFF.

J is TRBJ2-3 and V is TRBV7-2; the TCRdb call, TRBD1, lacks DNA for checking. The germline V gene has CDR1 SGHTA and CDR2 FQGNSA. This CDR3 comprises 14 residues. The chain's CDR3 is CASKRDRGMDTQYF.

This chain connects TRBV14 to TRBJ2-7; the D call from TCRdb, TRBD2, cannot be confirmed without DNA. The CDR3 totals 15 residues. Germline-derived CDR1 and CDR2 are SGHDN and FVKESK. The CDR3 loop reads CASSPHARTVAEQYF. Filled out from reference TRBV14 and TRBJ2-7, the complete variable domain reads EAGVTQFPSHSVIEKGQTVTLRCDPISGHDNLYWYRRVMGKEIKFLLHFVKESKQDESGMPNNRFLAERTGGTYSTLKVQPAELEDSGVYFCASSPHARTVAEQYFGPGTRLTVT.

The CDR3 sequence is CASRLTGELFF. The V call is TRBV6-4, the J call TRBJ2-2. Germline CDR1 is MRHNA and CDR2 is SNTAGT. There are 11 residues in the CDR3.

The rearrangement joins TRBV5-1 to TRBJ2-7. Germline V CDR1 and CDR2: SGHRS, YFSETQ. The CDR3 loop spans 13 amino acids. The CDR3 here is CASSLGSAYEQYF.

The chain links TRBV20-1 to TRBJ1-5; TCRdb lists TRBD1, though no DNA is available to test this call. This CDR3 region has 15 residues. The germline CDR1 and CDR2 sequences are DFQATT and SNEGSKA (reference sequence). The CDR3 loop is CSAQRNRGSNQPQHF.

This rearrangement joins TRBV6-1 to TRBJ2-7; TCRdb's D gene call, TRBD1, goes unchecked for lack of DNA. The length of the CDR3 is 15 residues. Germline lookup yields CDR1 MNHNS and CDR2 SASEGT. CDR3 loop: CASSRGGQGMYEQYF.

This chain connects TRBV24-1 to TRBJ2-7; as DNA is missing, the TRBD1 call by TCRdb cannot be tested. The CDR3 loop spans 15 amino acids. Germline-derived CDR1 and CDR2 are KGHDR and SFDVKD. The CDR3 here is CATSDLRDRGGEQYF.

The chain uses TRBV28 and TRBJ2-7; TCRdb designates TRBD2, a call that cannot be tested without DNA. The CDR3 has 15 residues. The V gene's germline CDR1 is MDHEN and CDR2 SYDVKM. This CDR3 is CASSFGGRDSYEQYF.

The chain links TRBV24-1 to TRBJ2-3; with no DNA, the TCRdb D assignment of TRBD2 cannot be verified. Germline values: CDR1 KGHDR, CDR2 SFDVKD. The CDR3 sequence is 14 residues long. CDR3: CATSVAGYGDTQYF.

The chain's CDR3 is CASSDNGKPGLAGAFVTQYF. The chain combines TRBV5-1 with TRBJ2-5; TCRdb selects TRBD2, and the lack of DNA leaves this call unchecked. The CDR3 contains 20 residues. Germline loops: CDR1 SGHRS, CDR2 YFSETQ.